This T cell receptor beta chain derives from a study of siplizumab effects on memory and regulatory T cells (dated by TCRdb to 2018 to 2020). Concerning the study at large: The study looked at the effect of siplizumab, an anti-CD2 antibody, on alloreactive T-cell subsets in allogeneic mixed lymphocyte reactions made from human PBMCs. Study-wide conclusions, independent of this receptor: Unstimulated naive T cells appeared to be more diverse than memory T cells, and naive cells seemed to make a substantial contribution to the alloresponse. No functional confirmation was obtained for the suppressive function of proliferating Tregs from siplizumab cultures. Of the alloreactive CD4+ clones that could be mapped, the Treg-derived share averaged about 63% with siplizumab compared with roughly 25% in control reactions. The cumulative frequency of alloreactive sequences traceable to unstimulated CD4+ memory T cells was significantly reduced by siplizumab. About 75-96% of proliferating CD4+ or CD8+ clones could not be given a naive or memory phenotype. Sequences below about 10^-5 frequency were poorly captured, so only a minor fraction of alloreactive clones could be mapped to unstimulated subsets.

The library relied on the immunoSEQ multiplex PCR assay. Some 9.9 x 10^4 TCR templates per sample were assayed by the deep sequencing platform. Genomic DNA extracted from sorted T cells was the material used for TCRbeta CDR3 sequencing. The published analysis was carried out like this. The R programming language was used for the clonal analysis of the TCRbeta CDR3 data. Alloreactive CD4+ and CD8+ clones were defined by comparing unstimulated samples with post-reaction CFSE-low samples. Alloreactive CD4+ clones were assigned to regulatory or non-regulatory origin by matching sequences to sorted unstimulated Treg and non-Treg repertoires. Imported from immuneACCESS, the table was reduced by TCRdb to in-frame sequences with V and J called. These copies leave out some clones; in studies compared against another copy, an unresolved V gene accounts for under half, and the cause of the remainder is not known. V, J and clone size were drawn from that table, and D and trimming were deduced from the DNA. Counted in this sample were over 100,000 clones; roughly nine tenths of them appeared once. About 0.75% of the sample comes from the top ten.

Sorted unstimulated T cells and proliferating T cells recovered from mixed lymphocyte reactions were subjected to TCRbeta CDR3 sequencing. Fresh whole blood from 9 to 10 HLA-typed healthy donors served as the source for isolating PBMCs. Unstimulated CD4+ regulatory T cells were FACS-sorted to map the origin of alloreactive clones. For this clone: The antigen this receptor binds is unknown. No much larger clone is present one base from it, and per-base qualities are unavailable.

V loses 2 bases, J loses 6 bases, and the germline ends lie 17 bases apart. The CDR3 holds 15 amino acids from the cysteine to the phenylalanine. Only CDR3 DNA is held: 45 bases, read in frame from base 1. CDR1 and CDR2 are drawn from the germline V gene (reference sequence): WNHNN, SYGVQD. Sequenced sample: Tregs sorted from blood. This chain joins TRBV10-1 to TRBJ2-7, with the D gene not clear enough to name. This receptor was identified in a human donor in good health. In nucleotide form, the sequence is TGCGCCAGCAGTGAGGGGCCGGGTCCTCTCTCCGAGCAGTACTTC. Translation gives CASSEGPGPLSEQYF.